This T cell receptor beta chain was documented in a study of blood T cells in healthy people across ages. The junction had 11 bases not matched to a gene; V was cut back by 6 bases and J by 6 bases. Per the germline V gene, CDR1 is MNHNY and CDR2 is SVGAGI (reference sequence). There are 16 residues in the CDR3. The use of a sample-barcoded 5' primer and a J-beta primer mix characterized a second PCR of roughly 6 to 11 cycles. Using its own MiXCR run on the 5' RACE reads, TCRdb lists one record per CDR3 protein. The sample consists of about 2 million distinct CDR3 sequences, approximately 50% of them appearing once.

V is TRBV6-6 and J is TRBJ2-2, with 9 bases lining up with TRBD1. The sequenced material came from blood. This clonotype originated in a woman between 40 and 55 years old in good health. CDR3 residues: CASSLRDRENAGELFF. The CDR3 DNA reads TGTGCCAGCAGCCTCCGGGACAGGGAAAACGCCGGGGAGCTGTTTTTT.